This T cell receptor (beta chain) was identified in a study of blood T cell repertoires in COVID-19. TCRdb's table, derived via immunoSEQ multiplex PCR, lists solely in-frame clones and lacks some. The table records about 59,000 clones, roughly four fifths of them present only once. Per germline, CDR1 MDHEN and CDR2 SYDVKM. V lost 2 bases, J lost 5 bases, and 4 bases stayed unmatched. The CDR3 runs 16 residues. This TCR was recovered from a human donor in a cohort sampled during active COVID-19. The V and J genes are TRBV28 and TRBJ2-5, with TRBD2 identical over 14 bases. The source material was peripheral blood. The DNA of the CDR3 is TGTGCCAGCAGTTTACGGGGACTAGCGGGAGTGGAGACCCAGTACTTC. As protein: CASSLRGLAGVETQYF.